This record covers a single TCR beta chain. Per the original methods: From reference gene primer amplification, estimates of nucleated cell counts were derived. Repertoires were generated with immunoSEQ multiplex PCR, while TCRdb's copy carries only in-frame clones and drops some. That table furnishes V, J and clone size, whereas the DNA furnished D and trimming. The sample consists of fewer than 90,000 clones, around 88% of them appearing once. Trimming pared 0 bases from V and 3 bases from J, leaving 16 bases between. CDR1 KGHDR and CDR2 SFDVKD come from the germline V gene. The CDR3 sequence is 17 residues long. The data were taken from a study of blood T cell repertoires in COVID-19. Study-level background: Both acute and convalescent COVID-19 samples were obtained from the United States, Italy and Spain.

The sequenced sample consisted of peripheral blood. The sequence was obtained from a man between 60 and 75 years old with acute or convalescent COVID-19. The chain joins TRBV24-1 to TRBJ2-5, with TRBD1 as a possible D gene (5 bases). CDR3 DNA: TGTGCCACCAGTGATTTGGGGGTAGGACAACTGGAAGAGACCCAGTACTTC. This encodes CATSDLGVGQLEETQYF.